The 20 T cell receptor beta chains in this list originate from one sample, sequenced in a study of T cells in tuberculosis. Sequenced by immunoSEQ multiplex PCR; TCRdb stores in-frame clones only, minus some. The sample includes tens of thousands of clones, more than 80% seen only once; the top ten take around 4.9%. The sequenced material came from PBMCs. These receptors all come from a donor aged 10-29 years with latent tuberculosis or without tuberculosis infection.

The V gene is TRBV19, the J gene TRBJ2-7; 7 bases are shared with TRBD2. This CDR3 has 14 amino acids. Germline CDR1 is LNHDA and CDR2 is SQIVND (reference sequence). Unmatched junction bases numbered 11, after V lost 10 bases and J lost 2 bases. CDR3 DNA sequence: TGTGCCACTCGCATGGCTAGCGGAGCCTACGAGCAGTACTTC. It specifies CATRMASGAYEQYF.

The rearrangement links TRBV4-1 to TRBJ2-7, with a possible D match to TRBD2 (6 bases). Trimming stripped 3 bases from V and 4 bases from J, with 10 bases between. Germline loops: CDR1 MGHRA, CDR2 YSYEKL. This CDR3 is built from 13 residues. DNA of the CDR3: TGCGCCAGCAGCCACCGGGAGCCGTACGAGCAGTACTTC. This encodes CASSHREPYEQYF.

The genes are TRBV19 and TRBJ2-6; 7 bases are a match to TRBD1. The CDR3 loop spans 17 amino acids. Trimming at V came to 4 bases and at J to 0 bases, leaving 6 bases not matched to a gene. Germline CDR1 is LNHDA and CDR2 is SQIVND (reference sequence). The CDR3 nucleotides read TGTGCCAGTAGTAGGGGACAGCTCTCCTCTGGGGCCAACGTCCTGACTTTC. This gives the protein CASSRGQLSSGANVLTF.

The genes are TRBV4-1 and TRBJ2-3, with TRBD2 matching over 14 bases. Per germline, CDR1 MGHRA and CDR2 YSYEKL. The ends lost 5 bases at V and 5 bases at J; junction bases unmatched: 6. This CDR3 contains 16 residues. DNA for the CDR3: TGCGCCAGCAGCGCAGGGACTAGCGGGAGAGGAGATACGCAGTATTTT. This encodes CASSAGTSGRGDTQYF.

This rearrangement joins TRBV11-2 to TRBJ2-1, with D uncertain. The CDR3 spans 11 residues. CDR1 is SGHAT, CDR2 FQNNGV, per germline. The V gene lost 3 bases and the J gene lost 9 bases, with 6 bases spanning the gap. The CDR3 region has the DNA TGTGCCAGCAGCTTCAGGTTTGAGCAGTTCTTC. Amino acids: CASSFRFEQFF. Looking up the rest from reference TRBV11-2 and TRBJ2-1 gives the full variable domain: EAGVAQSPRYKIIEKRQSVAFWCNPISGHATLYWYQQILGQGPKLLIQFQNNGVVDDSQLPKDRFSAERLKGVDSTLKIQPAKLEDSAVYLCASSFRFEQFFGPGTRLTVL.

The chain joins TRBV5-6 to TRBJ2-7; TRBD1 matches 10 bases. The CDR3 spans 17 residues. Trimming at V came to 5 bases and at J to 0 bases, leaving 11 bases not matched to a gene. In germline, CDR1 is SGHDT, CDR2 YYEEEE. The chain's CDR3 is CASRHTFGTGASYEQYF. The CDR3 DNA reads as TGTGCCAGCAGACATACATTCGGGACAGGGGCCTCCTACGAGCAGTACTTC.

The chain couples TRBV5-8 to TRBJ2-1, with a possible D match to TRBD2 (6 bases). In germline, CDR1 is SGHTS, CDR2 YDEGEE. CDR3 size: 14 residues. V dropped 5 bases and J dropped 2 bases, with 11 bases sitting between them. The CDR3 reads CASRRDFAYNEQFF. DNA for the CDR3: TGTGCCAGCAGACGGGACTTCGCCTACAATGAGCAGTTCTTC.

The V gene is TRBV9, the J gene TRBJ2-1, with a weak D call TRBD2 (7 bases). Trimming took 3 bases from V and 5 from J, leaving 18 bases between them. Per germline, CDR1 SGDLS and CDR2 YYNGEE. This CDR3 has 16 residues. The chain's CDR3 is CASSAASRGGNNEQFF. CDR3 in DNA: TGTGCCAGCAGCGCCGCATCTAGGGGGGGCAACAATGAGCAGTTCTTC.

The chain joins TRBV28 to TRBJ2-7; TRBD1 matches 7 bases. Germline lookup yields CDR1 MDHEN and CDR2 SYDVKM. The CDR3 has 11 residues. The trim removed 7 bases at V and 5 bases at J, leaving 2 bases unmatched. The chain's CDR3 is CASNRGHEQYF. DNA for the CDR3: TGTGCCAGCAACAGGGGCCACGAGCAGTACTTC. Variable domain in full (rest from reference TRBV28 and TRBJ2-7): DVKVTQSSRYLVKRTGEKVFLECVQDMDHENMFWYRQDPGLGLRLIYFSYDVKMKEKGDIPEGYSVSREKKERFSLILESASTNQTSMYLCASNRGHEQYFGPGTRLTVT.

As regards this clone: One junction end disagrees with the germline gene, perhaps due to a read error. Here the CDR3 DNA reads TGTGCTAGCAGCTCATTCGCGGGAGGGCCCCCAGATACGCAGTATTTT. Translation gives CASSSFAGGPPDTQYF. V usage is TRBV7-7 and J usage is TRBJ2-3; 9 bases are shared with TRBD2. Germline CDR1 reads SSHAT; CDR2 reads FNYEAQ (reference sequence). This CDR3 has 16 amino acids.

The CDR3 is CASSDDFSYNEQFF. As DNA, the CDR3 is TGTGCCAGCAGTGATGACTTCTCCTACAATGAGCAGTTCTTC. The rearrangement links TRBV2 to TRBJ2-1; D unresolved. V was cut by 3 bases and J by 0 bases, with 6 bases left in between. The CDR3 totals 14 residues. Germline loops: CDR1 SNHLY, CDR2 FYNNEI.

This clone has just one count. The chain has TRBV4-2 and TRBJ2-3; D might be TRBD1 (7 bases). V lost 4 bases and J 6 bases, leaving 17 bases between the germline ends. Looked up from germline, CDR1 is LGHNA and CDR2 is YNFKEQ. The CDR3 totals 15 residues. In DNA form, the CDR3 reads TGTGCCAGCAGCCCAACGCGGGACAGTAGGGATACGCAGTATTTT. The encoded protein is CASSPTRDSRDTQYF.

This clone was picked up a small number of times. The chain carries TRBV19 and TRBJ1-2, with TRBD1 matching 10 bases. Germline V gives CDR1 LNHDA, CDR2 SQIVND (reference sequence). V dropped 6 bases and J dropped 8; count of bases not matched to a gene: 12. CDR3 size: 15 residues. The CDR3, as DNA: TGTGCCAGTAGCAAACCTTGGGGGACAGGGGACGGCTACACCTTC. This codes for CASSKPWGTGDGYTF. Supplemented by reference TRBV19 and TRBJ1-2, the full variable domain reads DGGITQSPKYLFRKEGQNVTLSCEQNLNHDAMYWYRQDPGQGLRLIYYSQIVNDFQKGDIAEGYSVSREKKESFPLTVTSAQKNPTAFYLCASSKPWGTGDGYTFGSGTRLTVV.

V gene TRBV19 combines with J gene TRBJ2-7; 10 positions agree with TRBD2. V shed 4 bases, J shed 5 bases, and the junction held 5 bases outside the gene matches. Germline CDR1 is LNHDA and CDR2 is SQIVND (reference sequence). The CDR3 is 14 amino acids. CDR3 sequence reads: CASSTLAGSDEQYF. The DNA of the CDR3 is TGTGCCAGTAGTACACTAGCGGGAAGTGACGAGCAGTACTTC.

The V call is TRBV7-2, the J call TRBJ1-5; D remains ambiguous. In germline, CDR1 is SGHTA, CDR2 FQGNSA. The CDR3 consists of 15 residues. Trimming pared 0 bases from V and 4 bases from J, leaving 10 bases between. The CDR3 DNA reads TGTGCCAGCAGCTTAGCGAGTGGAGGGAATCAGCCCCAGCATTTT. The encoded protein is CASSLASGGNQPQHF.

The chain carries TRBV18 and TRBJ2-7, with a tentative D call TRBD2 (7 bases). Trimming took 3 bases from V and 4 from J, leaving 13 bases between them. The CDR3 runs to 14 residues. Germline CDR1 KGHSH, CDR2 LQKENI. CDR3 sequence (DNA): TGTGCCAGCTCACCGAGGGGGGGAAAATACGAGCAGTACTTC. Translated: CASSPRGGKYEQYF.

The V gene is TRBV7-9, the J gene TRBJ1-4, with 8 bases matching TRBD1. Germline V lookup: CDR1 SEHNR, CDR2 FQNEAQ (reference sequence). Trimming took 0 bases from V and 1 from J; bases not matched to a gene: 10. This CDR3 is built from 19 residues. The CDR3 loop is CASSLAVGQGVVTNEKLFF. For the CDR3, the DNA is TGTGCCAGCAGCTTAGCGGTAGGACAGGGAGTAGTAACTAATGAAAAACTGTTTTTT.

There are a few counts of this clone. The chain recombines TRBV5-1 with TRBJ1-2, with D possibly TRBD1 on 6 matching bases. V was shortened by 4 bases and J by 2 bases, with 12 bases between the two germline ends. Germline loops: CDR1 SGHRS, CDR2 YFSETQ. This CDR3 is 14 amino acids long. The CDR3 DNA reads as TGCGCCAGCAGCGAACCCCAGGGGAACTATGGCTACACCTTC. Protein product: CASSEPQGNYGYTF.

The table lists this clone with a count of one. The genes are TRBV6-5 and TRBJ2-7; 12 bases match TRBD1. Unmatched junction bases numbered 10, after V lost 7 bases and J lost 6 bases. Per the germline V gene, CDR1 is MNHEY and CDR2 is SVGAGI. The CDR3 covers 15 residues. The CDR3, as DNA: TGTGCCAGCAACGAAATGGGGACAGGGGGCCGCGAGCAGTACTTC. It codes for CASNEMGTGGREQYF.

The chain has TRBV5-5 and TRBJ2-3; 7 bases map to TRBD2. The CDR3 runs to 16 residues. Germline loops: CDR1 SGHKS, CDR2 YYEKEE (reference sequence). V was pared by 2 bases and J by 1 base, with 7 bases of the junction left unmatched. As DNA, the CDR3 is TGTGCCAGCAGCTTTTTTTGGGGGGGTGGCACAGATACGCAGTATTTT. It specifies CASSFFWGGGTDTQYF. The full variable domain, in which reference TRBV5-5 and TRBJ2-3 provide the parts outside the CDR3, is DAGVTQSPTHLIKTRGQQVTLRCSPISGHKSVSWYQQVLGQGPQFIFQYYEKEERGRGNFPDRFSARQFPNYSSELNVNALLLGDSALYLCASSFFWGGGTDTQYFGPGTRLTVL.